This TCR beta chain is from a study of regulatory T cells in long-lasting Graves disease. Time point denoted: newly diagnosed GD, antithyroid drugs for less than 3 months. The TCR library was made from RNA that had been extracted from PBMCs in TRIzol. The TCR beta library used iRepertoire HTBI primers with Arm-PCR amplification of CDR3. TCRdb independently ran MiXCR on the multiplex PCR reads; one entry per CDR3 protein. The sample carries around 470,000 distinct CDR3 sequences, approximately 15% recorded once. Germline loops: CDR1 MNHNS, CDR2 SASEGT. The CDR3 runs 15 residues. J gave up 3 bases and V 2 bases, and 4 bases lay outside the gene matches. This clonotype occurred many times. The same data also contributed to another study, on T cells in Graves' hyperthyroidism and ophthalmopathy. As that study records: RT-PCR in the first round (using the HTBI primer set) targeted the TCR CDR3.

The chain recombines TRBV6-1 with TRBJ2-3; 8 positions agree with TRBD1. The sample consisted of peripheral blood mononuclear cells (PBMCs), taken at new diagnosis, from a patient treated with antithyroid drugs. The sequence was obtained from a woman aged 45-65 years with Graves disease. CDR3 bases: TGTGCCAGCAGTGAATTTGACAGGGGAACAGATACGCAGTATTTT. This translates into CASSEFDRGTDTQYF.